Listed below are T cell receptor beta chains from one sample, sequenced in a study of neoadjuvant nivolumab and ipilimumab in lung cancer. Profiled with immunoSEQ multiplex PCR; TCRdb holds only in-frame clones, not every one. The repertoire holds about 6,900 clones, with approximately 79% as singletons. Sequencing used tumor tissue, obtained after neoadjuvant nivolumab, alone or with ipilimumab, at or shortly before surgery. The receptors shown here come from an adult with non-small cell lung cancer. CDR3s include the opening cysteine and the closing phenylalanine or tryptophan. The D gene is left open where the match is weak. The listing skips clone size in some rows; elsewhere it reads once, few, many or a size class.

cdr3_nt	cdr3_aa	d_call	clone_size	v_call	j_call
TGTGCCAGCAGCATAGAGACGCATGGGTACATTCAGTACTTC	CASSIETHGYIQYF	.	.	TRBV6-1	TRBJ2-4
TGTGCCATCAGTGAGGGCGCGGGAATTAGCACAGATACGCAGTATTTT	CAISEGAGISTDTQYF	.	.	TRBV10-3	TRBJ2-3
TGTGCCAGCAGTGAAGGGGGGTGGAACTACTACGAGCAGTACTTC	CASSEGGWNYYEQYF	.	.	TRBV6-1	TRBJ2-7
TGTGCCAGCAGGTCCCCCGGCGGGAGAGGGACCGGGGAGCTGTTTTTT	CASRSPGGRGTGELFF	TRBD2	.	TRBV7-9	TRBJ2-2
TGTGCCAGCAGCTTGTGGTCAGCCGCATCGCCCCAGCATTTT	CASSLWSAASPQHF	.	.	TRBV5-6	TRBJ1-5
TGTGCCACTCCCGGACAGGGATCGTACGGCTACACCTTC	CATPGQGSYGYTF	TRBD1	few	TRBV10-3	TRBJ1-2
TGCGCCAGCACCATGGGCCCCGGGGGGCATCAGTTCTTC	CASTMGPGGHQFF	.	.	TRBV5-1	TRBJ2-1
TGCTCTTCAGGGGCCACCGAGCAGTACTTC	CSSGATEQYF	.	large	TRBV6-5	TRBJ2-7
TGCGCCAGCAGCTTGGCGTTCGCGGGAGCGAACACCGGGGAGCTGTTTTTT	CASSLAFAGANTGELFF	TRBD2	.	TRBV5-1	TRBJ2-2
TGCAGCGCTAGGGGGCCGGGGAGCCCCGAGCAGTACTTC	CSARGPGSPEQYF	TRBD1	.	TRBV29-1	TRBJ2-7
TGTGCCAGCAGTTTAGATGGGGGTCCCCCCTACGAGCAGTACTTC	CASSLDGGPPYEQYF	.	few	TRBV28	TRBJ2-7
TGTGCCAGCAGTTTATACGGGGGGCCCTACGAGCAGTACTTC	CASSLYGGPYEQYF	.	.	TRBV27	TRBJ2-7
TGTGCCAGCAGGAATACTAGGTTCCCTTACGAGCAGTACTTC	CASRNTRFPYEQYF	.	.	TRBV6-1	TRBJ2-7
TGCGCCAGCAGCAGGGACAGGCCAGACACCGGGGAGCTGTTTTTT	CASSRDRPDTGELFF	TRBD1	.	TRBV5-1	TRBJ2-2
TGCGCCAGCAGTCATCCAGGTCATCGGGTTGAAAAACTGTTTTTT	CASSHPGHRVEKLFF	.	few	TRBV23-1	TRBJ1-4
TGCAGTGCCATGGAAAGATATGGCTACACCTTC	CSAMERYGYTF	.	.	TRBV20-1	TRBJ1-2
TGCGCCAGCAGCCCGACAGGGGGACCAACTAATGAAAAACTGTTTTTT	CASSPTGGPTNEKLFF	TRBD1	few	TRBV5-1	TRBJ1-4
TGTGCCAGCAGTTCGGACAGGGGCTATGGCTACACCTTC	CASSSDRGYGYTF	TRBD1	few	TRBV28	TRBJ1-2
TGTGCCAGCTCACCGGTACCCCCTACAGGACACGGGAATCAGCCCCAGCATTTT	CASSPVPPTGHGNQPQHF	.	.	TRBV18	TRBJ1-5
TGCGCCAGCAGCTTGTTCGGGCAGACCTACGAGAACACTGAAGCTTTCTTT	CASSLFGQTYENTEAFF	.	.	TRBV5-1	TRBJ1-1
TGTGCCAGCAGCTCGATTCCGACACCCACGGGAGGAAACACCATATATTTT	CASSSIPTPTGGNTIYF	.	few	TRBV7-8	TRBJ1-3
TGTGCCAGCAGCTTAGAAAACGGCTACGAGCAGTACTTC	CASSLENGYEQYF	.	.	TRBV11-3	TRBJ2-7
TGTGCCAGCAGCTCTGCCGGGGGTATCAATCAGCCCCAGCATTTT	CASSSAGGINQPQHF	.	.	TRBV7-9	TRBJ1-5
TGTGCCAGCAGTGATTCTTGGGAGACCCAGTACTTC	CASSDSWETQYF	.	.	TRBV6-1	TRBJ2-5
TGCAGCGTCCGGGGAGGGCCGGATTCCTACAATGAGCAGTTCTTC	CSVRGGPDSYNEQFF	TRBD2	few	TRBV29-1	TRBJ2-1
TGTGCCAGCAGGGAGGGCGGGAGACAGACCCAGTACTTC	CASREGGRQTQYF	TRBD2	.	TRBV27	TRBJ2-5
TGCGCCAGCTTGACTAGCGGGCAGAATGAGCAGTTCTTC	CASLTSGQNEQFF	TRBD2	.	TRBV10-2	TRBJ2-1
TGCAGCGTTGAAATCATAGCGGGAGCCTCCTACGAGCAGTACTTC	CSVEIIAGASYEQYF	TRBD2	.	TRBV29-1	TRBJ2-7
TGCGCCAGCAGTGAGTGGGGCGGGATCGGAGATACGCAGTATTTT	CASSEWGGIGDTQYF	.	.	TRBV10-2	TRBJ2-3
TGTGCCAGCAGCTTAGCTACAGGGGGTCACCCTAGTGAGCAGTTCTTC	CASSLATGGHPSEQFF	TRBD1	.	TRBV7-9	TRBJ2-1
TGCGCCAGCAGCTCCCGGGACGGCCCAGGGGAGCAGTACTTC	CASSSRDGPGEQYF	.	.	TRBV5-1	TRBJ2-7